This TCR beta chain was sequenced for a study of regulatory T cells in long-lasting Graves disease. As for the study in general: Newly diagnosed Graves' patients took antithyroid drugs under 3 months.

This clonotype was counted ten times or more. The CDR3 loop spans 19 amino acids. The V gene's germline CDR1 is SGHRS and CDR2 YFSETQ. Trimming removed 3 bases at V and 5 bases at J, with 30 bases between. Indicated time point: newly diagnosed GD, antithyroid drugs for less than 3 months. From PBMCs, RNA was extracted and then used to make the TCR library. In each case, Graves' disease was diagnosed per American Thyroid Association guidelines. CDR3-region Arm-PCR and iRepertoire HTBI primers produced the TCR beta libraries. Each CDR3 protein gets one entry after TCRdb re-called the multiplex PCR reads with MiXCR. The data show 500,000 or so distinct CDR3 sequences, about 16% seen once. The same sample was also studied in work on T cells in Graves' hyperthyroidism and ophthalmopathy. That study adds: First-round RT-PCR of the TCR CDR3 relied on the HTBI primer set.

J is TRBJ2-7 and V is TRBV5-1; tentatively, D is TRBD1 or TRBD2 (5 bases each). The TCR was taken from a woman in her forties or fifties with Graves disease. The specimen comprised peripheral blood mononuclear cells (PBMCs), sampled at new diagnosis, from a patient treated with antithyroid drugs. CDR3 region: CASSSPGPRERGPWDEQYF. CDR3 DNA: TGCGCCAGCAGCTCCCCCGGTCCAAGGGAGAGGGGCCCTTGGGACGAGCAGTACTTC.